This T cell receptor (beta chain) is drawn from a study of T-cell memory formation after mild COVID-19. V was trimmed by 6 bases and J by 6 bases, leaving 5 bases between them. The V gene's germline CDR1 is MNHEY and CDR2 SVGAGI. This CDR3 has 11 residues. General observations from the study: Specificity for SARS-CoV-2 was not confirmed among the second-wave clones peaking on day 37. Clones that contracted from day 15 to 85 were balanced CD4/CD8, while later expanders leaned CD4+.

TCRdb processed the 5' RACE reads anew with MiXCR; each CDR3 protein has one entry. Of 200,000 to 250,000 distinct CDR3 sequences in the sample, around 15% are singletons; the top ten hold about 3.5%. Of note for this clonotype: What it binds is unknown.

The specimen was PBMCs or a T cell subset sorted from them (not recorded which). This TCR was sampled from a man between 18 and 35 years old who had mild COVID-19 (a few samples of this study predate the infection). Cell type and time point are not known. The genes are TRBV6-5 and TRBJ2-2; no clear D gene. The CDR3 bases are TGTGCCAGCAGCCAGTCCGGGGAGCTGTTTTTT. It specifies CASSQSGELFF.